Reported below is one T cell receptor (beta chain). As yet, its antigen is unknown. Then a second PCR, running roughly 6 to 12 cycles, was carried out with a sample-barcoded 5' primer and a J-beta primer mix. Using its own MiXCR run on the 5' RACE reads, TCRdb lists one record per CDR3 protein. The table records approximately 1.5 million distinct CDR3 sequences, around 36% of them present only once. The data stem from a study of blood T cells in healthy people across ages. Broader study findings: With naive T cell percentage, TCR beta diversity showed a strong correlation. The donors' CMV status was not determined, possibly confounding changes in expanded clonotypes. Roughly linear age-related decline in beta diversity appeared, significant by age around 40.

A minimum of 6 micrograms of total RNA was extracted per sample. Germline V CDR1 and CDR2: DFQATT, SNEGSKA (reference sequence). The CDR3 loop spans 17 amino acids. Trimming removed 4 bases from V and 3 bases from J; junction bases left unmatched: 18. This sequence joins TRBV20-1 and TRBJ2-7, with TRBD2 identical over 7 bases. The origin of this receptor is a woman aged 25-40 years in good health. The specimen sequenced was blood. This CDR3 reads CSANEHSPGLLVYEQYF. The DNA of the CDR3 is TGCAGTGCTAACGAACACTCACCGGGACTACTCGTCTACGAGCAGTACTTC.